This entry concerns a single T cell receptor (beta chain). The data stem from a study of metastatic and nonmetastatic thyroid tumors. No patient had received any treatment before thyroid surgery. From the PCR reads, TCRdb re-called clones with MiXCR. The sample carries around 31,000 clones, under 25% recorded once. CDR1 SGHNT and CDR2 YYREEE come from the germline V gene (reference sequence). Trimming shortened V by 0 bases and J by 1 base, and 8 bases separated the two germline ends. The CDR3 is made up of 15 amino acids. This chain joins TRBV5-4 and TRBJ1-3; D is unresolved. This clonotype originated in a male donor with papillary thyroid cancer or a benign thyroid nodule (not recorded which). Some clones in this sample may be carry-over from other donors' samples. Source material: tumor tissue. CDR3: CASSLAAGSGNTIYF. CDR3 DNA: TGTGCCAGCAGCTTGGCCGCGGGGTCTGGAAACACCATATATTTT.